This TCR beta chain emerged from a study of CD8 T cells in ankylosing spondylitis. The CDR3 totals 14 residues. In germline, CDR1 is KGHSH, CDR2 LQKENI. Trimming cost V 2 bases and J 4 bases, with 11 bases left between them. As regards this clonotype: The antigen remains unidentified.

Making the TCR beta libraries involved quantitative 5'-RACE with molecular barcodes. TCRdb redid the calling of the 5' RACE reads with MiXCR, one entry per CDR3 protein. The data show about 250,000 distinct CDR3 sequences, 8% to 9% seen once. Overall study results and limits: Prior work had noted some motif variants in reactive arthritis blood and synovial fluid. Disease-associated clones were CD8+ and fairly uncommon in peripheral blood.

The clonotype comes from a female donor with ankylosing spondylitis or in good health (not recorded which). Sequences were obtained from blood, either unsorted or a sorted T cell fraction (not recorded which). This chain uses TRBV18 with TRBJ2-5; no definite D call. The CDR3 here is CASSPNPGSETQYF. The CDR3 region has the DNA TGTGCCAGCTCACCAAATCCGGGCTCAGAGACCCAGTACTTC.